The 31 T cell receptor beta chains below all came from one sample that was sequenced in a study of T cell responses to AZD1222 COVID-19 vaccine (dated by TCRdb to about 2021). The library was obtained by the immunoSEQ multiplex PCR assay. The clones in this table, taken by TCRdb from immuneACCESS, are in-frame only. Not every clone is retained; where verified, under half of the shortfall comes from an unresolved V gene, and the cause of the rest is unknown. Within this sample are around 35,000 clones, with 65% to 90% of them counted one time only. The top ten hold 8% to 13% of the sample. Sample time point, as interpreted from the label and publication: about 28 days (+/-7) after the second vaccine dose. The sequenced sample was peripheral blood, obtained 28 days after the second AZD1222 dose. Source of these receptors: an adult who received the AZD1222 COVID-19 vaccine.

The chain couples TRBV6-6 to TRBJ1-1; the D is unclear. The germline V gene has CDR1 MNHNY and CDR2 SVGAGI (reference sequence). This CDR3 is 15 amino acids long. V was pared by 5 bases and J by 0 bases, with 13 bases between. The CDR3: CASSRFEGVNTEAFF. The CDR3 DNA follows: TGTGCCAGCAGTCGATTCGAAGGCGTGAACACTGAAGCTTTCTTT.

This clone was observed a few times. The chain has TRBV19 and TRBJ1-5; tentative D call: TRBD1 (6 bases). The CDR3 is 14 residues long. The ends were cut back, 2 bases at V and 5 bases at J, with 10 bases in the middle. Germline-derived CDR1 and CDR2 are LNHDA and SQIVND (reference sequence). The CDR3 bases are TGTGCCAGTAGTATAAGTCGGACAGATCAGCCCCAGCATTTT. As protein: CASSISRTDQPQHF. Drawing the rest from reference TRBV19 and TRBJ1-5, the complete variable domain is DGGITQSPKYLFRKEGQNVTLSCEQNLNHDAMYWYRQDPGQGLRLIYYSQIVNDFQKGDIAEGYSVSREKKESFPLTVTSAQKNPTAFYLCASSISRTDQPQHFGDGTRLSIL.

The chain is built from TRBV14 and TRBJ2-7, with TRBD2 matching 11 bases. This CDR3 has 15 amino acids. Germline lookup yields CDR1 SGHDN and CDR2 FVKESK. The ends lost 4 bases at V and 2 bases at J; junction bases unmatched: 4. In nucleotides, the CDR3 is TGTGCCAGCAGCCGCGGGACTAGCGGAACCTACGAGCAGTACTTC. It translates to CASSRGTSGTYEQYF.

The chain combines TRBV25-1 with TRBJ2-1; TRBD1 matches at 8 bases. Germline V gives CDR1 MGHDK, CDR2 SYGVNS. V gave up 8 bases and J gave up 6 bases; unmatched junction bases: 9. The CDR3 is made up of 14 amino acids. The chain's CDR3 is CASRETGDFNEQFF. CDR3 sequence (DNA): TGTGCCAGCCGGGAGACAGGGGACTTCAATGAGCAGTTCTTC.

This clone occurred a few times. The chain recombines TRBV5-1 with TRBJ2-2; 9 positions agree with TRBD2. The V gene end was trimmed by 3 bases and the J gene end by 5 bases; junction bases not matched to a gene: 5. In germline, CDR1 is SGHRS, CDR2 YFSETQ. This CDR3 is 15 amino acids long. CDR3 sequence (DNA): TGCGCCAGCAGCTGGAGCGGGGGGATTACCGGGGAGCTGTTTTTT. It codes for CASSWSGGITGELFF.

The chain joins TRBV6-5 to TRBJ1-1, with TRBD1 identical over 7 bases. The V and J ends lost 7 bases and 4 bases, in that order; junction bases with no gene match: 6. CDR3 length: 13 residues. Germline CDR1 is MNHEY and CDR2 is SVGAGI. This CDR3 is CASIFRGGTEAFF. The CDR3 DNA is TGTGCCAGCATCTTCAGGGGGGGCACTGAAGCTTTCTTT.

The chain has TRBV6-5 and TRBJ1-1; no clear D. Germline loops: CDR1 MNHEY, CDR2 SVGAGI. This CDR3 comprises 13 residues. The germline V and J ends were trimmed by 2 bases and 3 bases, with 7 bases remaining between them. CDR3 sequence: CASSYRQDTEAFF. The CDR3, as DNA: TGTGCCAGCAGTTACCGGCAGGACACTGAAGCTTTCTTT.

The rearrangement uses TRBV5-1 and TRBJ1-1; D might be TRBD1 (5 bases). CDR3 length: 13 residues. The V end was cut by 7 bases, the J end by 4 bases, with 14 bases between. CDR1 and CDR2 from the germline V gene are SGHRS and YFSETQ. In DNA form, the CDR3 reads TGCGCCAGCGCGGAGGGACGAGGCACTGAAGCTTTCTTT. This translates into CASAEGRGTEAFF. Looking up the rest from reference TRBV5-1 and TRBJ1-1 gives the full variable domain: KAGVTQTPRYLIKTRGQQVTLSCSPISGHRSVSWYQQTPGQGLQFLFEYFSETQRNKGNFPGRFSGRQFSNSRSEMNVSTLELGDSALYLCASAEGRGTEAFFGQGTRLTVV.

The gene calls are TRBV9 and TRBJ2-1; 7 nucleotides line up with TRBD2. From germline, CDR1 is SGDLS and CDR2 YYNGEE. The CDR3 spans 15 residues. V lost 0 bases and J lost 5; bases outside the gene matches: 5. As DNA, the CDR3 is TGTGCCAGCAGCGTAGGGACTAGAGGTAACAATGAGCAGTTCTTC. Translating gives CASSVGTRGNNEQFF.

This CDR3 reads CASSLSGGKTYEQYF. The CDR3 DNA sequence: TGTGCCAGCAGCTTATCGGGAGGGAAGACCTACGAGCAGTACTTC. V is TRBV7-2 and J is TRBJ2-7; 8 bases line up with TRBD2. Germline V gene lookup returns CDR1 SGHTA and CDR2 FQGNSA. This CDR3 has 15 residues. V was clipped by 2 bases and J by 2 bases; unmatched bases: 5.

This chain uses TRBV18 with TRBJ1-1; D is ambiguous. There are 14 residues in the CDR3. Trimming shortened V by 0 bases and J by 1 base, and 6 bases separated the two germline ends. Germline-derived CDR1 and CDR2 are KGHSH and LQKENI. The CDR3 nucleotides read TGTGCCAGCTCACCACCCCGGGAGAACACTGAAGCTTTCTTT. Its protein product is CASSPPRENTEAFF. Together with reference TRBV18 and TRBJ1-1, the CDR3 gives the full variable domain: NAGVMQNPRHLVRRRGQEARLRCSPMKGHSHVYWYRQLPEEGLKFMVYLQKENIIDESGMPKERFSAEFPKEGPSILRIQQVVRGDSAAYFCASSPPRENTEAFFGQGTRLTVV.

This chain joins TRBV3-1 (or the pseudogene TRBV3-2) and TRBJ1-2; no clear D gene. The germline V and J ends were trimmed by 4 bases and 8 bases, with 17 bases remaining between them. Germline CDR1 reads LGHDT; CDR2 reads YNNKEL (reference sequence). CDR3 size: 14 residues. CDR3 amino acids: CASSPGMSIRGYTF. The CDR3 region has the DNA TGTGCCAGCAGCCCCGGAATGTCCATCAGGGGCTACACCTTC.

The chain carries TRBV12-3 or TRBV12-4 and TRBJ1-2; a weak D match, TRBD1 (5 bases). CDR3 length equals 13 residues. V was shortened by 5 bases and J by 8 bases, with 15 bases between the two germline ends. The CDR3 loop is CASSPGPGRGYTF. The DNA for the CDR3 is TGTGCCAGCAGTCCCGGACCGGGGCGAGGCTACACCTTC.

The genes are TRBV29-1 and TRBJ1-1, with TRBD1 as a possible D gene (5 bases). Germline CDR1 SQVTM, CDR2 ANQGSEA. The CDR3 covers 12 residues. V lost 4 bases to trimming and J lost 3 bases, with 9 bases between them. As DNA, the CDR3 is TGCAGCGTTGCCGGGGGGGACACTGAAGCTTTCTTT. Encoded protein: CSVAGGDTEAFF.

The chain has TRBV2 and TRBJ1-4, with D uncertain. Germline CDR1 SNHLY, CDR2 FYNNEI. V was trimmed by 5 bases and J by 3 bases, leaving 13 bases between them. CDR3 size: 15 residues. CDR3 residues: CASSSVWRANEKLFF. CDR3 sequence (DNA): TGTGCCAGCAGTTCAGTGTGGAGGGCTAATGAAAAACTGTTTTTT.

V gene TRBV21-1 combines with J gene TRBJ1-2. TRBV21-1 is classified as a pseudogene. This CDR3 is built from 20 residues. CDR3 sequence (DNA): TGTGCCAGCAGCAAAAACTCGGCCCCTGGGGGACCCCCATGGATCTATGGCTACACCTTC. It is translated as CASSKNSAPGGPPWIYGYTF.

J is TRBJ1-2 and V is TRBV14; D remains ambiguous. The germline V gene encodes CDR1 SGHDN and CDR2 FVKESK. The CDR3 is 12 amino acids. Deletions cut 4 bases from V and 8 bases from J, with 11 bases between. CDR3 amino acids: CASSRRATGYTF. CDR3 nucleotide sequence: TGTGCCAGCAGCCGGCGGGCTACCGGCTACACCTTC.

This chain connects TRBV5-1 to TRBJ2-7; TRBD2 agrees at 10 bases. V dropped 1 base and J dropped 0; count of bases not matched to a gene: 7. The germline V gene encodes CDR1 SGHRS and CDR2 YFSETQ. The CDR3 extends over 17 amino acids. In nucleotides, the CDR3 is TGCGCCAGCAGCTTGCAACTAGCGGGGCCCAGCTCCTACGAGCAGTACTTC. Its translation: CASSLQLAGPSSYEQYF.

This clone was counted between two and nine times. V gene TRBV2 combines with J gene TRBJ1-3, with 7 bases lining up with TRBD1. This CDR3 is built from 16 residues. The J segment lost 0 bases and the V segment lost 7 bases, leaving 9 bases of the junction unmatched. Germline V CDR1 and CDR2: SNHLY, FYNNEI. The CDR3 sequence: CASTRDSLGSGNTIYF. DNA for the CDR3: TGTGCCAGCACACGGGACAGCTTAGGCTCTGGAAACACCATATATTTT.

Only a few counts were recorded for this clone. This chain connects TRBV6-5 to TRBJ2-7, with 7 positions matching TRBD1. The junction had 6 bases not matched to a gene; V was cut back by 5 bases and J by 2 bases. This CDR3 region has 14 residues. CDR1 and CDR2 from the germline V gene are MNHEY and SVGAGI. Written as DNA, the CDR3 is TGTGCCAGCAGTCCCGGTGGGACAGCCTACGAGCAGTACTTC. Translation gives CASSPGGTAYEQYF.

The V and J genes are TRBV9 and TRBJ2-6; weak D call: TRBD1 (5 bases). Germline CDR1 and CDR2: SGDLS and YYNGEE. The CDR3 extends over 16 amino acids. Trimming shortened V by 4 bases and J by 3 bases, and 14 bases separated the two germline ends. The CDR3 loop is CASSPRQGVGANVLTF. In nucleotides, the CDR3 is TGTGCCAGCAGCCCCAGGCAGGGTGTTGGGGCCAACGTCCTGACTTTC. The entire variable domain, with the rest obtained from reference TRBV9 and TRBJ2-6, is as follows: DSGVTQTPKHLITATGQRVTLRCSPRSGDLSVYWYQQSLDQGLQFLIQYYNGEERAKGNILERFSAQQFPDLHSELNLSSLELGDSALYFCASSPRQGVGANVLTFGAGSRLTVL.

This clone was picked up one time. DNA of the CDR3: TGTGCCAGCAGCCAAGATACAGGGAGGAATAGGGGACTGTTTTTT. Its protein is CASSQDTGRNRGLFF. V usage is TRBV3-1 (or the pseudogene TRBV3-2) and J usage is TRBJ1-4; D is perhaps TRBD1 (6 bases). V was clipped by 0 bases and J by 13 bases, with 18 bases between them. Germline loops: CDR1 LGHDT, CDR2 YNNKEL (reference sequence). This CDR3 contains 15 residues.

V gene TRBV20-1 combines with J gene TRBJ1-2; no clear D gene. V was trimmed by 6 bases and J by 6 bases, leaving 11 bases between them. The CDR3 has 11 residues. Germline CDR1 is DFQATT and CDR2 is SNEGSKA (reference sequence). The chain's CDR3 is CSAGRRDGYTF. CDR3 coding DNA: TGCAGTGCGGGGAGGCGCGATGGCTACACCTTC.

A single count supports this clone. The rearrangement joins TRBV12-3 or TRBV12-4 to TRBJ2-3; no definite D call. Trimming cost V 6 bases and J 6 bases, with 10 bases left between them. CDR3 size: 12 residues. The chain's CDR3 is CASSHTRDTQYF. CDR3 in DNA: TGTGCCAGCAGCCACACAAGGGATACGCAGTATTTT.

This sequence joins TRBV7-2 and TRBJ2-6; D unresolved. The V end lost 1 base, the J end lost 0 bases, and 7 bases lay between the germline ends. The length of the CDR3 is 16 residues. CDR1 and CDR2 from the germline V gene are SGHTA and FQGNSA. The CDR3 region is CASSLDMSSGANVLTF. The DNA of the CDR3 is TGTGCCAGCAGCTTAGATATGAGCTCTGGGGCCAACGTCCTGACTTTC.

The table lists this clone with a few counts. The chain carries TRBV2 and TRBJ2-3; 8 bases match TRBD2. Germline loops: CDR1 SNHLY, CDR2 FYNNEI. This CDR3 spans 16 amino acids. The V gene end was trimmed by 4 bases and the J gene end by 5 bases; junction bases not matched to a gene: 11. CDR3 nucleotides: TGTGCCAGCAGTGCACTTTCGGGACTAGTAGGAGATACGCAGTATTTT. This sequence encodes CASSALSGLVGDTQYF. Combining the CDR3 with reference TRBV2 and TRBJ2-3 gives the whole variable domain EPEVTQTPSHQVTQMGQEVILRCVPISNHLYFYWYRQILGQKVEFLVSFYNNEISEKSEIFDDQFSVERPDGSNFTLKIRSTKLEDSAMYFCASSALSGLVGDTQYFGPGTRLTVL.

This sequence joins TRBV14 and TRBJ2-7; D is undetermined. CDR1 is SGHDN, CDR2 FVKESK, per germline. Trimming removed 1 base at V and 2 bases at J, with 6 bases between. The CDR3 consists of 13 residues. The CDR3 DNA reads as TGTGCCAGCAGCCAAGGAGGACCCTACGAGCAGTACTTC. Translated, it gives CASSQGGPYEQYF. The entire variable domain, with the rest obtained from reference TRBV14 and TRBJ2-7, is as follows: EAGVTQFPSHSVIEKGQTVTLRCDPISGHDNLYWYRRVMGKEIKFLLHFVKESKQDESGMPNNRFLAERTGGTYSTLKVQPAELEDSGVYFCASSQGGPYEQYFGPGTRLTVT.

The V call is TRBV27, the J call TRBJ1-6; weak D call: TRBD1 (6 bases). Trimming removed 3 bases from V and 9 bases from J, with 9 bases in between. Germline V gene sequence: CDR1 MNHEY, CDR2 SMNVEV (reference sequence). This CDR3 region has 13 residues. The CDR3 sequence is CASSLGGASPLHF. The DNA of the CDR3 is TGTGCCAGCAGTTTGGGGGGGGCTTCACCCCTCCACTTT.

A single count supports this clone. V gene TRBV19 combines with J gene TRBJ1-1; D gene unclear. Trimming left V 8 bases short and J 2 bases short, with 12 bases between. CDR1 and CDR2 from the germline V gene are LNHDA and SQIVND (reference sequence). CDR3 length: 13 residues. CDR3 nucleotide sequence: TGTGCCAGTGCAAATCAGGTTAACACTGAAGCTTTCTTT. It codes for CASANQVNTEAFF.

The chain recombines TRBV6-5 with TRBJ1-1; D is perhaps TRBD1 (6 bases). The CDR3 is made up of 14 amino acids. CDR1 MNHEY and CDR2 SVGAGI come from the germline V gene. The V gene lost 4 bases and the J gene lost 6 bases, with 15 bases spanning the gap. The CDR3 DNA follows: TGTGCCAGCAGTTCTACGGGGGCCAGGGCTGAAGCTTTCTTT. The encoded protein is CASSSTGARAEAFF.

The CDR3 spells CASRGDRAGNQPQHF. As DNA, the CDR3 is TGTGCCAGCAGAGGAGACAGGGCTGGCAATCAGCCCCAGCATTTT. This chain joins TRBV28 and TRBJ1-5; TRBD1 matches at 7 bases. V lost 6 bases to trimming and J lost 2 bases; unmatched junction nucleotides: 7. Germline CDR1 is MDHEN and CDR2 is SYDVKM. This CDR3 region has 15 residues.